The 31 T cell receptor beta chains below all came from one sample that was sequenced in a study of PD-L1 blockade in urothelial cancer. Sequenced by immunoSEQ multiplex PCR; TCRdb stores in-frame clones only, minus some. Found here are about 30,000 clones, over 80% of them singletons; the top ten hold around 2%. Here the sequenced sample was PBMCs, taken around atezolizumab (anti-PD-L1) treatment. The receptors were sampled from a man between 50 and 59 years old with urothelial cancer.

This clone showed up just a few times. This rearrangement joins TRBV4-1 to TRBJ1-4, with TRBD1 matching 8 bases. Germline lookup yields CDR1 MGHRA and CDR2 YSYEKL. J gave up 7 bases and V 1 base, and 8 bases lay outside the gene matches. The CDR3 contains 16 residues. CDR3 residues: CASSQGAGTGTEKLFF. The CDR3 DNA reads as TGCGCCAGCAGCCAAGGGGCCGGGACAGGAACTGAAAAACTGTTTTTT.

The chain uses TRBV15 and TRBJ2-1; 7 nucleotides line up with TRBD2. Unmatched junction bases numbered 8, after V lost 0 bases and J lost 6 bases. Germline V CDR1 and CDR2: LNHNV, YYDKDF (reference sequence). This CDR3 comprises 16 residues. As DNA, the CDR3 is TGTGCCACCAGCAGAGATGGGGGGGTGGGCAGCAATGAGCAGTTCTTC. Protein sequence: CATSRDGGVGSNEQFF.

The chain carries TRBV5-6 and TRBJ2-7; tentatively, D is TRBD1 (6 bases). V lost 3 bases to trimming and J lost 0 bases, with 16 bases between them. This CDR3 has 16 amino acids. In germline, CDR1 is SGHDT, CDR2 YYEEEE. CDR3 amino acids: CASSYGTLVSSYEQYV. Here the CDR3 DNA reads TGTGCCAGCAGCTATGGGACACTTGTCAGCTCCTACGAGCAGTACGTC.

The rearrangement links TRBV11-3 to TRBJ2-1, with 7 positions matching TRBD2. The CDR3 sequence is 15 residues long. J gave up 11 bases and V 1 base, and 11 bases lay outside the gene matches. CDR1 and CDR2 from the germline V gene are SGHNT and YENEEA. The CDR3 DNA sequence: TGTGCCAGCAGCTTAGCGGGAGGCATCTCACCCCAGCAGTTCTTC. This codes for CASSLAGGISPQQFF.

The rearrangement links TRBV7-8 to TRBJ1-4, with D possibly matching TRBD1 (6 bases). The CDR3 length is 18 residues. V was pared by 2 bases and J by 3 bases, with 19 bases between. Germline CDR1 and CDR2: SGHVS and FQNEAQ. The CDR3 coding sequence is TGTGCCAGCAGCTTATTAAATGGGGGCGCGGGCGCTAATGAAAAACTGTTTTTT. It translates to CASSLLNGGAGANEKLFF.

The genes are TRBV7-2 and TRBJ2-5, with D tentatively TRBD1 (6 bases). V lost 5 bases and J 5 bases, leaving 15 bases between the germline ends. CDR3 size: 14 residues. Germline V gene sequence: CDR1 SGHTA, CDR2 FQGNSA. Here the CDR3 DNA reads TGTGCCAGCAGCCCCTCAGGGGAGAGGGAGACCCAGTACTTC. It specifies CASSPSGERETQYF.

The J gene is TRBJ1-6, the V gene TRBV28; D perhaps matches TRBD1 (6 bases). Trimming pared 6 bases from V and 0 bases from J, leaving 15 bases between. The CDR3 is 17 residues long. Germline CDR1 MDHEN, CDR2 SYDVKM. The CDR3: CASRLGGGNSYNSPLHF. CDR3 nucleotide sequence: TGTGCCAGCAGATTAGGGGGGGGGAACTCCTATAATTCACCCCTCCACTTT.

V usage is TRBV10-1 and J usage is TRBJ2-7; tentative D call: TRBD2 (6 bases). CDR3 length: 14 amino acids. Trimming cost V 3 bases and J 0 bases, with 9 bases left between them. CDR1 and CDR2 from the germline V gene are WNHNN and SYGVQD (reference sequence). The CDR3 sequence: CASSDGGTSYEQYF. CDR3 DNA sequence: TGCGCCAGCAGTGATGGGGGGACCTCCTACGAGCAGTACTTC.

The chain carries TRBV28 and TRBJ1-5; TRBD1 is a possible D gene (5 bases). Germline V gene data show CDR1 as MDHEN and CDR2 as SYDVKM. Trimming removed 5 bases from V and 6 bases from J, with 17 bases in between. This CDR3 comprises 15 residues. CDR3 nucleotides: TGTGCCAGCAGTAGGGGCGGGGGGGGAGGTCAGCCCCAGCATTTT. Amino acids: CASSRGGGGGQPQHF.

This chain joins TRBV5-1 and TRBJ2-3; TRBD1 aligns across 8 bases. Trimming at V came to 3 bases and at J to 1 base, leaving 4 bases not matched to a gene. The CDR3 consists of 15 residues. The germline gives CDR1 SGHRS, CDR2 YFSETQ. CDR3 sequence: CASSSPDRGTDTQYF. The CDR3 DNA reads as TGCGCCAGCAGCTCACCGGACAGGGGCACAGATACGCAGTATTTT.

This CDR3 is CASSSREGSYNEQFF. CDR3 nucleotides: TGTGCCAGCAGCTCCAGGGAAGGATCCTACAATGAGCAGTTCTTC. This chain connects TRBV7-8 to TRBJ2-1; possibly TRBD1 for D (5 bases). This CDR3 has 15 residues. Trimming removed 4 bases at V and 1 base at J, with 11 bases between. Germline-derived CDR1 and CDR2 are SGHVS and FQNEAQ.

The chain has TRBV27 and TRBJ1-2; 7 nucleotides align to TRBD1. V was clipped by 2 bases and J by 5 bases; unmatched bases: 14. CDR1 MNHEY and CDR2 SMNVEV come from the germline V gene (reference sequence). The CDR3 sequence is 17 residues long. The CDR3 loop is CASSLTSRVRQGYGYTF. CDR3 nucleotide sequence: TGTGCCAGCAGTTTAACGAGCCGTGTGCGACAGGGTTATGGCTACACCTTC.

The V and J genes are TRBV4-1 and TRBJ1-3; TRBD1 matches 8 bases. Trimming at V came to 4 bases and at J to 0 bases, leaving 2 bases not matched to a gene. Germline CDR1 is MGHRA and CDR2 is YSYEKL. CDR3 length: 15 amino acids. CDR3 nucleotides: TGCGCCAGCAGCCTCAGGGGGCACTCTGGAAACACCATATATTTT. It encodes CASSLRGHSGNTIYF.

The V and J genes are TRBV5-1 and TRBJ1-1; 8 positions match TRBD1. V shed 0 bases, J shed 1 base, and the junction held 2 bases outside the gene matches. This CDR3 region has 15 residues. Looked up from germline, CDR1 is SGHRS and CDR2 is YFSETQ. CDR3 bases: TGCGCCAGCAGCTTGGACGGACAGGGGAACACTGAAGCTTTCTTT. This encodes CASSLDGQGNTEAFF.

The CDR3 is CASSDGGIQRRSYNEQFF. CDR3 sequence (DNA): TGTGCCAGCAGCGACGGCGGTATCCAGCGGCGCTCCTACAATGAGCAGTTCTTC. The V gene is TRBV7-6, the J gene TRBJ2-1; possible D gene TRBD2, 5 bases. Trimming removed 5 bases from V and 0 bases from J, with 20 bases in between. Germline CDR1 reads SGHVS; CDR2 reads FNYEAQ. This CDR3 comprises 18 residues.

This clone occurred once. The chain carries TRBV7-9 and TRBJ1-2; a possible D gene is TRBD1 (5 bases). CDR1 and CDR2 (germline): SEHNR, FQNEAQ (reference sequence). The V gene lost 1 base and the J gene lost 3 bases, with 6 bases spanning the gap. The CDR3 is 13 residues long. CDR3 nucleotide sequence: TGTGCCAGCAGCTTAGAAGGGGACTATGGCTACACCTTC. Translation: CASSLEGDYGYTF.

The chain employs TRBV13 and TRBJ2-7; 9 bases line up with TRBD2. The CDR3 covers 15 residues. In germline, CDR1 is PRHDT, CDR2 FYEKMQ (reference sequence). V shed 2 bases, J shed 4 bases, and the junction held 6 bases outside the gene matches. CDR3 loop: CASSLMREGKYEQYF. The CDR3 DNA sequence: TGTGCCAGCAGCTTAATGCGGGAGGGCAAGTACGAGCAGTACTTC.

V gene TRBV5-1 combines with J gene TRBJ2-2, with a possible D match to TRBD2 (5 bases). CDR3 size: 16 residues. Germline CDR1 reads SGHRS; CDR2 reads YFSETQ. V shed 4 bases and J shed 0 bases, with 13 bases lying between them. In nucleotides, the CDR3 is TGCGCCAGCAGCCCCCGAGCGGCGCCGAACACCGGGGAGCTGTTTTTT. Translated, it gives CASSPRAAPNTGELFF.

V and J are TRBV4-2 and TRBJ2-3; TRBD2 matches 7 bases. CDR1 LGHNA and CDR2 YNFKEQ come from the germline V gene. There are 16 residues in the CDR3. With 4 bases clipped from V and 3 bases from J, the junction kept 10 bases outside the gene matches. The CDR3 here is CASSRLQGGGTDTQYF. DNA of the CDR3: TGTGCCAGCAGCCGCCTCCAAGGCGGGGGAACAGATACGCAGTATTTT.

This clone was observed once. The chain joins TRBV5-4 to TRBJ2-1, with TRBD2 matching 12 bases. This CDR3 contains 15 residues. Germline values: CDR1 SGHNT, CDR2 YYREEE (reference sequence). V lost 3 bases to trimming and J lost 9 bases; unmatched junction nucleotides: 7. Here the CDR3 reads CASSSTSGSIGEQFF. DNA of the CDR3: TGTGCCAGCAGCTCGACTAGCGGGAGTATCGGTGAGCAGTTCTTC.

This chain connects TRBV4-1 to TRBJ2-1; 8 bases fit TRBD2. V was pared by 2 bases and J by 5 bases, with 11 bases of the junction left unmatched. This CDR3 is 17 amino acids long. Germline lookup yields CDR1 MGHRA and CDR2 YSYEKL. The CDR3 DNA sequence: TGCGCCAGCAGCCAACATCTAGCGGGCGTCGGAGACAATGAGCAGTTCTTC. This sequence encodes CASSQHLAGVGDNEQFF.

The sample holds one count of this clone. The chain combines TRBV21-1 with TRBJ2-7; TRBD1, as called in the table, went unchecked against the DNA. TRBV21-1 is flagged as a pseudogene. CDR3 length: 14 amino acids. This CDR3 is CASSKGQGGHEQYF. The CDR3 DNA follows: TGTGCCAGCAGCAAAGGACAGGGGGGACACGAGCAGTACTTC.

The gene calls are TRBV18 and TRBJ2-3; a weak D match, TRBD1 (5 bases). Germline CDR1 is KGHSH and CDR2 is LQKENI. V was shortened by 2 bases and J by 4 bases, with 16 bases between the two germline ends. The CDR3 sequence is 16 residues long. The CDR3 is CASSPYAGKVADTQYF. The CDR3 coding sequence is TGTGCCAGCTCACCATATGCAGGGAAGGTCGCAGATACGCAGTATTTT.

This rearrangement joins TRBV11-1 to TRBJ1-1; D is perhaps TRBD1 (5 bases). Trimming left V 0 bases short and J 0 bases short, with 11 bases between. CDR3 length: 16 residues. Germline V lookup: CDR1 SGHAT, CDR2 FQDESV (reference sequence). The CDR3, as DNA: TGTGCCAGCAGCTTAGCCGCGACAGTTATGAACACTGAAGCTTTCTTT. This codes for CASSLAATVMNTEAFF.

This chain uses TRBV6-5 with TRBJ2-7; TRBD2 agrees at 11 bases. This CDR3 contains 14 residues. Germline V gene data show CDR1 as MNHEY and CDR2 as SVGAGI. V shed 7 bases and J 3 bases; nucleotides not matched to a gene: 5. The CDR3: CASTTSGSYYEQYF. DNA for the CDR3: TGTGCCAGCACAACTAGCGGGAGTTACTACGAGCAGTACTTC.

This rearrangement joins TRBV5-1 to TRBJ2-3, with TRBD2 as a possible D gene (6 bases). Between the trimmed V and J ends, which lost 6 bases and 2 bases, there was a span of 16 bases. The CDR3 consists of 15 residues. Germline V lookup: CDR1 SGHRS, CDR2 YFSETQ. The CDR3 coding sequence is TGCGCCAGCACTTTTAGTGGGGGGACCACAGATACGCAGTATTTT. Translating gives CASTFSGGTTDTQYF.

V is TRBV23-1 and J is TRBJ2-6, with 8 bases lining up with TRBD1. TRBV23-1 falls under the ORF class, with uncertain function. V lost 2 bases and J lost 1; bases outside the gene matches: 16. The length of the CDR3 is 21 residues. The CDR3 reads CASSQPQGRGLSCSGANVLTF. The CDR3 DNA reads as TGCGCCAGCAGTCAACCGCAGGGCAGGGGGCTCTCCTGTTCTGGGGCCAACGTCCTGACTTTC.

The V and J genes are TRBV12-2 and TRBJ2-3; the D call in the table, TRBD1, was not verified against the DNA. TRBV12-2 is shown as a pseudogene. CDR3 length: 19 amino acids. CDR3 in amino acids: CASRFLQGFSFHLPDTQYF. The CDR3 coding sequence is TGTGCAAGTCGCTTTCTACAGGGTTTTAGCTTTCACTTACCAGATACGCAGTATTTT.

The chain uses TRBV6-5 and TRBJ2-7, with 13 nucleotides matching TRBD2. Per the germline V gene, CDR1 is MNHEY and CDR2 is SVGAGI. The CDR3 is made up of 13 amino acids. The ends lost 10 bases at V and 4 bases at J; junction bases unmatched: 4. The CDR3 coding sequence is TGTGCCACCTGGACTAGCGGGAGTTACGAGCAGTACTTC. Its protein is CATWTSGSYEQYF.

This clone came up once. The chain is built from TRBV5-1 and TRBJ1-2; D is unclear. This CDR3 is built from 14 residues. V was trimmed by 0 bases and J by 0 bases, leaving 6 bases between them. Germline values: CDR1 SGHRS, CDR2 YFSETQ. The CDR3 DNA follows: TGCGCCAGCAGCTTGGGGGCCACTAACTATGGCTACACCTTC. Translation gives CASSLGATNYGYTF.

The chain couples TRBV18 to TRBJ1-1, with TRBD1 matching over 7 bases. Germline lookup yields CDR1 KGHSH and CDR2 LQKENI. This CDR3 is built from 13 residues. The V and J ends lost 8 bases and 4 bases, in that order; junction bases with no gene match: 7. The CDR3 bases are TGTGCCAGCCCAGTCGGGACAGCCACTGAAGCTTTCTTT. This translates into CASPVGTATEAFF. Complete variable domain (other parts from reference TRBV18 and TRBJ1-1): NAGVMQNPRHLVRRRGQEARLRCSPMKGHSHVYWYRQLPEEGLKFMVYLQKENIIDESGMPKERFSAEFPKEGPSILRIQQVVRGDSAAYFCASPVGTATEAFFGQGTRLTVV.